These T cell receptor beta chains were read from a single sample in a study of regulatory T cells in long-lasting Graves disease. TCRdb recomputed calls from the multiplex PCR reads with MiXCR, one row per CDR3 protein. The sample lists about 620,000 distinct CDR3 sequences; 15% to 20% were seen once. The sample was also linked to a second study, of T cells in Graves' hyperthyroidism and ophthalmopathy.

Material: peripheral blood mononuclear cells (PBMCs), obtained at new diagnosis, from a patient treated with antithyroid drugs. These TCRs come from a woman under 40 with Graves disease. The CDR3 runs from the conserved cysteine through the conserved F or W. A D gene is named only where the DNA matches it firmly. Clone size is given for some rows only: seen once, a few or many times, or a class if the clone is expanded.

j_gene: TRBJ2-3; v_gene: TRBV30; abundance: few; d_gene: NA; len: 14; CDR3aa: CAWSPTGRSDTQYF; CDR3nt: TGTGCCTGGAGTCCCACAGGGCGTAGCGATACGCAGTATTTT
j_gene: TRBJ1-2; v_gene: TRBV3-1; abundance: NA; d_gene: NA; len: 14; CDR3aa: CASSQGQRFYGYTF; CDR3nt: TGTGCCAGCAGCCAAGGGCAGCGATTCTATGGCTACACCTTC
j_gene: TRBJ2-7; v_gene: TRBV11-2; abundance: few; d_gene: NA; len: 15; CDR3aa: CASSQIRVGEFEQYF; CDR3nt: TGCGCCAGCAGCCAAATTCGGGTAGGGGAGTTCGAGCAGTACTTC
j_gene: TRBJ1-1; v_gene: TRBV2; abundance: few; d_gene: NA; len: 14; CDR3aa: CASCPGRANTEAFF; CDR3nt: TGTGCCAGCTGCCCGGGACGGGCGAACACTGAAGCTTTCTTT
j_gene: TRBJ2-2; v_gene: TRBV11-2; abundance: many; d_gene: TRBD2; len: 15; CDR3aa: CASSSTGTSTGELFF; CDR3nt: TGTGCCAGCAGTAGTACCGGGACTAGTACCGGGGAGCTGTTTTTT
j_gene: TRBJ2-5; v_gene: TRBV20-1; abundance: NA; d_gene: NA; len: 14; CDR3aa: CSARTGQGGETQYF; CDR3nt: TGCAGTGCTAGAACTGGGCAGGGCGGAGAGACCCAGTACTTC
j_gene: TRBJ1-4; v_gene: TRBV28; abundance: many; d_gene: NA; len: 14; CDR3aa: CASSQRTVNEKLFF; CDR3nt: TGTGCCAGCAGTCAACGGACAGTCAATGAAAAACTGTTTTTT
j_gene: TRBJ1-3; v_gene: TRBV13; abundance: few; d_gene: NA; len: 15; CDR3aa: CASSTRNAGGNTIYF; CDR3nt: TGTGCCAGCAGTACAAGGAACGCGGGGGGAAACACCATATATTTT
j_gene: TRBJ1-3; v_gene: TRBV14; abundance: NA; d_gene: TRBD1; len: 15; CDR3aa: CASSQPGTVGNTIYF; CDR3nt: TGTGCCAGCAGCCAGCCCGGGACAGTTGGAAACACCATATATTTT
j_gene: TRBJ2-4; v_gene: TRBV29-1; abundance: NA; d_gene: TRBD1; len: 14; CDR3aa: CSAPGGAGKNIQYF; CDR3nt: TGCAGCGCTCCAGGGGGCGCAGGAAAAAACATTCAGTACTTC
j_gene: TRBJ2-3; v_gene: TRBV5-1; abundance: NA; d_gene: TRBD1; len: 17; CDR3aa: CASSQALTGVRTDTQYF; CDR3nt: TGCGCCAGCAGCCAGGCCTTGACAGGGGTAAGAACAGATACGCAGTATTTT
j_gene: TRBJ2-1; v_gene: TRBV28; abundance: NA; d_gene: NA; len: 13; CDR3aa: CASTSPSYNEQFF; CDR3nt: TGTGCCAGCACTAGCCCGTCCTACAATGAGCAGTTCTTC
j_gene: TRBJ2-7; v_gene: TRBV28; abundance: few; d_gene: NA; len: 15; CDR3aa: CASSPLGESRYEQYF; CDR3nt: TGTGCCAGCAGCCCCCTGGGGGAGAGTAGGTACGAGCAGTACTTC
j_gene: TRBJ2-1; v_gene: TRBV28; abundance: many; d_gene: NA; len: 14; CDR3aa: CASSLMDIANEQFF; CDR3nt: TGTGCCAGCAGTTTGATGGACATAGCCAATGAGCAGTTCTTC
j_gene: TRBJ2-4; v_gene: TRBV19; abundance: NA; d_gene: NA; len: 17; CDR3aa: CASSIDGVALVKNIQYF; CDR3nt: TGTGCCAGTAGTATAGACGGGGTGGCTTTAGTCAAAAACATTCAGTACTTC
j_gene: TRBJ2-4; v_gene: TRBV6-1; abundance: few; d_gene: TRBD1; len: 14; CDR3aa: CASSSRGQGNIQYF; CDR3nt: TGTGCCAGCAGCTCCAGGGGGCAGGGAAACATTCAGTACTTC
j_gene: TRBJ2-3; v_gene: TRBV15; abundance: NA; d_gene: NA; len: 13; CDR3aa: CATKAGSTDTQYF; CDR3nt: TGTGCCACCAAGGCCGGTAGCACAGATACGCAGTATTTT
j_gene: TRBJ2-5; v_gene: TRBV20-1; abundance: once; d_gene: TRBD2; len: 16; CDR3aa: CSANELAGGREETQYF; CDR3nt: TGCAGTGCCAACGAGTTAGCGGGAGGCCGAGAAGAGACCCAGTACTTC